The rows below give T cell receptor beta chains drawn from one sample of a study of blood T cell repertoires in COVID-19. The assay was immunoSEQ multiplex PCR, and TCRdb's table has in-frame clones only and misses some. The table records 180,000 or so clones, 76% of them present only once. The sample taken for sequencing was peripheral blood. The receptor source for this set is a woman between 50 and 59 years old with active or convalescent COVID-19. CDR3s include the opening cysteine and the closing phenylalanine or tryptophan. A D gene is named only where the DNA matches it firmly.

>.|TRBJ1-5|TRBV19
CASRGGGGKAQHF
>TRBD1|TRBJ1-1|TRBV30
CAWAKGQGVTEAFF
>TRBD1|TRBJ1-4|TRBV2
CAVTGGLIEKLFF
>TRBD2|TRBJ2-1|TRBV3-1/TRBV3-2
CASSQVSLAGESEQFF
>TRBD2|TRBJ2-3|TRBV19
CASSETSGEHHTQYF
>.|TRBJ2-1|TRBV4-3
CASSQDVSAFYNEQFF
>TRBD1|TRBJ1-2|TRBV28
CAIVPPLQWDRKKSYGYTF
>.|TRBJ2-2|TRBV6-2/TRBV6-3
CASSYRDRTGELFF
>.|TRBJ1-3|TRBV7-2
CASSFAILYRTIYF
>.|TRBJ1-2|TRBV19
CASDAGAGERGYGYTF
>.|TRBJ2-2|TRBV5-5
CASSSGVNTGELFF
>.|TRBJ2-1|TRBV2
CASSELARVDEQFF
>.|TRBJ1-2|TRBV5-1
CASSLTGSGYTF
>TRBD2|TRBJ2-1|TRBV5-1
CASSSGTSGSRNEQFF
>.|TRBJ2-3|TRBV5-4
CASSLDRTGTDTQYF
>.|TRBJ2-5|TRBV7-2
CASRAGGGSQETQYF
>.|TRBJ1-4|TRBV4-2
CASSQPGGGEKLFF
>TRBD1|TRBJ1-3|TRBV7-9
CASSGRGQGRGDTIYF
>.|TRBJ2-3|TRBV12-3/TRBV12-4
CASRGVGDTQYF
>TRBD2|TRBJ2-1|TRBV30
CAWGLAGDNEQFF
>TRBD1|TRBJ1-5|TRBV19
CASRQGTQPQHF
>TRBD2|TRBJ2-1|TRBV24-1
CATSDPGTSGYNEQFF
>.|TRBJ2-1|TRBV2
CASSDPEVVSYNEQFF
>.|TRBJ2-1|TRBV19
CASSSQGGYNEQFF
>.|TRBJ1-1|TRBV7-8
CASRPGAGKVTEAFF
>.|TRBJ2-5|TRBV24-1
CATSDPRGPGETQYF
>.|TRBJ1-1|TRBV20-1
CSASFDMNTEAFF
>.|TRBJ2-7|TRBV10-2
CASSEAEQYF
>.|TRBJ2-5|TRBV5-4
CASSSEPDQETQYF
>.|TRBJ2-3|TRBV4-1
CASSQDGHLTDTQYF
>TRBD1|TRBJ1-2|TRBV6-1
CASREGTGAGYTF
>.|TRBJ2-7|TRBV30
CAWSLEEGTEQYF
>.|TRBJ1-5|TRBV7-8
CASSLASQGNQPQHF
>TRBD2|TRBJ2-2|TRBV6-2/TRBV6-3
CASSYRGLAVTGELFF
>.|TRBJ1-2|TRBV7-2
CASSQTANYGYTF
>.|TRBJ2-6|TRBV7-8
CASSLAGRNVLTF
>.|TRBJ2-7|TRBV6-2/TRBV6-3
CASSYMAGRYEQYF
>.|TRBJ1-1|TRBV10-2
CASTLTPMNTEAFF
>TRBD1|TRBJ1-2|TRBV30
CAWTGDRDYGYTF
>.|TRBJ2-3|TRBV7-3
CASSLNNGGTDTQYF
>.|TRBJ1-5|TRBV28
CATLRGNQPQHF
>.|TRBJ1-2|TRBV19
CASSIQQGSGGYTF
>.|TRBJ1-6|TRBV3-1/TRBV3-2
CASSQPGHYNSPLHF
>.|TRBJ1-2|TRBV12-5
CASGSEGYGYTF
>TRBD1|TRBJ1-1|TRBV7-3
CASSEQGAGGTEAFF
>.|TRBJ2-3|TRBV7-3
CASSLTSRSTDTQYF
>.|TRBJ2-7|TRBV28
CASSFRLVGYEQYF